Described below is a single T cell receptor beta chain sequence and its context. This entry comes from a study of identical twins. Germline-derived CDR1 and CDR2 are ENHRY and SYGVKD. The CDR3 spans 13 residues. The V gene lost 7 bases and the J gene lost 3 bases, with 9 bases spanning the gap. TCRdb re-derived calls from the 5' RACE reads in MiXCR, one entry per CDR3 protein. The sample holds more than 1.5 million distinct CDR3 sequences, around a third seen once. This chain connects TRBV10-3 to TRBJ2-2; TRBD2 might be the D (7 bases). The clonotype comes from a newborn girl in good health. The specimen was cord blood. The CDR3 here is CAITRGHTGELFF. CDR3 coding DNA: TGTGCCATCACGCGGGGGCACACCGGGGAGCTGTTTTTT.